The clone carrying this T cell receptor (beta chain) was observed a single time. Its antigen is not known. This entry is derived from a study of blood T cells in healthy people across ages. Study-level information: Per two T cells, about one barcoded beta molecule was captured through template switching.

With a J-beta primer mix and a sample-barcoded 5' primer, a second PCR ran about 6 to 11 cycles. The yield of each sample was at least 2.5 million CDR3-containing paired-end reads. TCRdb recomputed calls from the 5' RACE reads with MiXCR, one row per CDR3 protein. The repertoire has about 1.4 million distinct CDR3 sequences, approximately 59% of them found once; the top ten carry over 5%. Per the germline V gene, CDR1 is WNHNN and CDR2 is SYGVQD (reference sequence). V trimming: 4 bases; J trimming: 0 bases; junction bases outside the gene matches: 4. The CDR3 runs to 15 residues. Study-wide results and limits: Comparison with aged donors showed that long-lived donors had more naive CD4+ cells and higher diversity.

Extraction of total RNA produced a minimum of 5.5 micrograms from each sample. The chain recombines TRBV10-1 with TRBJ2-7; 9 nucleotides line up with TRBD1. The TCR sequence derives from a man younger than 35 in good health. The sequencing sample was made of blood. CDR3 nucleotides: TGCGCCAGCAGTGCTGGACAGGGGCTCTCCTACGAGCAGTACTTC. Translating gives CASSAGQGLSYEQYF.